These T cell receptor beta chains were read from a single sample in a study of shared clonotypes between healthy human individuals. The repertoire was sequenced with immunoSEQ multiplex PCR; TCRdb's copy has only in-frame clones and lacks some. Counted here are around 700,000 clones, about 90% occurring once; the ten biggest clones make up 20% to 25%. The material sequenced was naive CD8+ T cells sorted from blood. The receptors stem from a man aged 30-40 years in good health. CDR3s include the opening cysteine and the closing phenylalanine or tryptophan.

CDR3	J	V	length
CASSLRQVHGELFF	TRBJ2-2	TRBV28	14
CASSGSWGGTEAFF	TRBJ1-1	TRBV5-4	14
CSGGRAGNTEAFF	TRBJ1-1	TRBV29-1	13
CASSSGYQETQYF	TRBJ2-5	TRBV11-3	13
CASSLSAGTVSYEQYF	TRBJ2-7	TRBV27	16
CASSLGQGAANEQYF	TRBJ2-7	TRBV11-3	15
CASSVEAGRGTDTQYF	TRBJ2-3	TRBV9	16
CASSYNPGDEQFF	TRBJ2-1	TRBV6-5	13
CASSVVWEANTGELFF	TRBJ2-2	TRBV9	16
CASSLETGVEQYF	TRBJ2-7	TRBV5-8	13
CASSYSVAGELFF	TRBJ2-2	TRBV6-5	13
CASSHGGRNQPQHF	TRBJ1-5	TRBV28	14
CASASVAMAYEQYF	TRBJ2-7	TRBV28	14
CASSSWGQGGGYTF	TRBJ1-2	TRBV27	14
CASSQVLAGAYEQYF	TRBJ2-7	TRBV4-3	15
CASSLGRVYQETQYF	TRBJ2-5	TRBV5-4	15
CASSQRMDRDNCAQHF	TRBJ1-5	TRBV23-1	16
CASSLGGTGTSSGANVLTF	TRBJ2-6	TRBV7-9	19
CASSRGSREFMTDTQYF	TRBJ2-3	TRBV5-1	17
CASSLGALYQETQYF	TRBJ2-5	TRBV11-2	15
CASSFGPYEQYF	TRBJ2-7	TRBV7-9	12
CASSIRGREQYF	TRBJ2-7	TRBV19	12
CASSSPTGNYGYTF	TRBJ1-2	TRBV6-5	14
CASSLESSYNEQFF	TRBJ2-1	TRBV7-9	14
CASSPSLTGLNKNIQYF	TRBJ2-4	TRBV27	17
CASSYFRDRDEKLFF	TRBJ1-4	TRBV7-2	15
CASTPGRVGVTTNEKLFF	TRBJ1-4	TRBV27	18
CASRGTVIQETQYF	TRBJ2-5	TRBV7-9	14